Detailed here is one T cell receptor (beta chain). The CDR3 sequence is 13 residues long. Germline V gene data show CDR1 as LGHDT and CDR2 as YNNKEL (reference sequence). The V end lost 4 bases, the J end lost 9 bases, and 13 bases lay between the germline ends. This specimen comes from a study of blood T cell repertoires in COVID-19. Across the whole study: Whether acute or convalescent, the COVID-19 samples came from the United States, Italy and Spain. T cells, B-cell-depleted T cells, or PBMCs supplied cDNA or gDNA.

The method was immunoSEQ multiplex PCR; TCRdb's version includes in-frame clones alone and lacks a portion of them. The sample includes approximately 100,000 clones, roughly four fifths of them seen just once. The sequenced material came from peripheral blood. This TCR derives from a man aged 60 to 69 with acute or convalescent COVID-19. The J gene is TRBJ2-1, the V gene TRBV3-1 (or the pseudogene TRBV3-2), with D possibly matching TRBD2 (6 bases). In DNA form, the CDR3 reads TGTGCCAGCAGCCCCATCCCCGGGGGTGAGCAGTTCTTC. Protein product: CASSPIPGGEQFF.